The sequence of this T cell receptor beta chain was determined in a study of T cells in Graves' hyperthyroidism and ophthalmopathy. V dropped 5 bases and J dropped 3; count of bases not matched to a gene: 8. CDR3 size: 15 residues. Germline CDR1 and CDR2: PRHDT and FYEKMQ (reference sequence). Study-wide results and limits: Model predictions of ophthalmopathy came a median approximately 6 months before onset.

This clonotype was counted at least ten times. Its target is not known. What was amplified from RNA transcripts were TCR beta CDR3 regions. HTBI primers were used for first-round RT-PCR of the TCR CDR3. TCRdb independently ran MiXCR on the multiplex PCR reads; one entry per CDR3 protein. The table includes hundreds of thousands of distinct CDR3 sequences, about 15% detected once. The receptor's source is a woman in her late teens or twenties with Graves' hyperthyroidism. The sequencing sample was made of blood. The genes are TRBV13 and TRBJ1-1, with 8 bases identical to TRBD1. CDR3 sequence: CASSATQGVYTEAFF. The CDR3 DNA sequence: TGTGCCAGCAGCGCAACACAGGGGGTATACACTGAAGCTTTCTTT.